The rows below give T cell receptor beta chains drawn from one sample of a study of cytomegalovirus exposure and HLA in healthy donors. TCRdb's copy holds only in-frame clones and misses some; the assay was immunoSEQ multiplex PCR. This table lists more than 70,000 clones. What was sequenced was PBMCs. These receptors were taken from an older woman in good health and CMV-seronegative. Each CDR3 is given without its conserved first and last residue.

V gene: TRBV19; CDR3 protein: ASRLASTDTQY
V gene: TRBV7-3; CDR3 protein: ASSFPVVAGVMNTGELF
V gene: TRBV9; CDR3 protein: ASSPPSNTEAF
V gene: TRBV6-1; CDR3 protein: ASNPGQGLNTEAF
V gene: TRBV5-6; CDR3 protein: ASSLGLAKNIQY
V gene: TRBV4-2; CDR3 protein: ASSQVYEGEQGGTVYGYT
V gene: TRBV10-3; CDR3 protein: AIRGGQGDQETQY
V gene: TRBV19; CDR3 protein: ASSIQEGGGYEQY
V gene: TRBV28; CDR3 protein: ASSLSVGRGGPQH
V gene: TRBV7-3; CDR3 protein: ASSELAGAREQY
V gene: TRBV7-2; CDR3 protein: ASSPGTSGRVDTQY
V gene: TRBV19; CDR3 protein: ASSIGGAKNIQY
V gene: TRBV4-1; CDR3 protein: ASSHAGFGVNTEAF
V gene: TRBV2; CDR3 protein: ASSHRTGTGLGEQF
V gene: TRBV19; CDR3 protein: ASSIESDQPQH
V gene: TRBV7-3; CDR3 protein: ASSLPGSNEQF
V gene: TRBV6-4; CDR3 protein: ASSDPGFKSNEQF
V gene: TRBV4-2; CDR3 protein: ASSQEGAGEYNEQF
V gene: TRBV27; CDR3 protein: ASSSGPSWSGNEQF
V gene: TRBV7-2; CDR3 protein: ASSFVDSYEQY
V gene: TRBV28; CDR3 protein: ASVQGRGYT
V gene: TRBV7-2; CDR3 protein: ASSSQTSRGETQY